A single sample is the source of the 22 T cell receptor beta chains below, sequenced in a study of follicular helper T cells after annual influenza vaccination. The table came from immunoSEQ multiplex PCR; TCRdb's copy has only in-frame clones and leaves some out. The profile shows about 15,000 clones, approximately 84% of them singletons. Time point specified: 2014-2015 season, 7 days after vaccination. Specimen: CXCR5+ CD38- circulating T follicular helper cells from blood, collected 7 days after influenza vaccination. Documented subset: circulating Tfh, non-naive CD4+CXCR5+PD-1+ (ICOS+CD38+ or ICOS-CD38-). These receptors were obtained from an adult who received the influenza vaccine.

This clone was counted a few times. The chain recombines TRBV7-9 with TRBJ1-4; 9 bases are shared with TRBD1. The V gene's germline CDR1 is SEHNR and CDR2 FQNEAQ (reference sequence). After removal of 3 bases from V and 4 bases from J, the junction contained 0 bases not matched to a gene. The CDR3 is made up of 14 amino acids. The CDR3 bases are TGTGCCAGCAGCTTGGGACAGGGTAATGAAAAACTGTTTTTT. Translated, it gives CASSLGQGNEKLFF.

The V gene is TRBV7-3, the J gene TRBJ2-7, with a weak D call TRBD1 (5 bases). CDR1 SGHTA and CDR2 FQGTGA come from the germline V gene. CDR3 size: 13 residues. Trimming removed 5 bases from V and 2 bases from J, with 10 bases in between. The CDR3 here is CASSADSTYEQYF. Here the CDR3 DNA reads TGTGCCAGCAGCGCCGACAGTACCTACGAGCAGTACTTC.

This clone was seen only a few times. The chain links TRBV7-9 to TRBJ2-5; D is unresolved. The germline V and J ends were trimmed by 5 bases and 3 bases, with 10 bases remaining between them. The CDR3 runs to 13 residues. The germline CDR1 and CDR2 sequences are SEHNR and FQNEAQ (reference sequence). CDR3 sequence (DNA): TGTGCCAGCAGCCCCCGGAGAGAAGAGACCCAGTACTTC. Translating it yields CASSPRREETQYF.

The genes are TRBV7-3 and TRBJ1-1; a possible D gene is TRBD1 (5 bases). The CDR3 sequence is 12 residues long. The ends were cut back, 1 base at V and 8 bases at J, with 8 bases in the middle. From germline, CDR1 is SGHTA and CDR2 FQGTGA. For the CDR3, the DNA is TGTGCCAGCAGCTTAATCGGGGGAGAAGCTTTCTTT. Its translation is CASSLIGGEAFF.

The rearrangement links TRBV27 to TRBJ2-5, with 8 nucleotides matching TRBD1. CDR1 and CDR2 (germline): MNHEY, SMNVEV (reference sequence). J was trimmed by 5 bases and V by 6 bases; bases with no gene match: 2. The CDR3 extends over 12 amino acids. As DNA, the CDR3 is TGTGCCAGCAGGGACAGGGCGGAGACCCAGTACTTC. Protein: CASRDRAETQYF.

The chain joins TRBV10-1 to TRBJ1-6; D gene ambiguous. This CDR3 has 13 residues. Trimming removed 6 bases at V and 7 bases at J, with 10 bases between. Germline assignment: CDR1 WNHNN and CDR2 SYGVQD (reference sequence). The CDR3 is CASRGGLNSPLHF. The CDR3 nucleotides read TGCGCCAGCAGGGGAGGGTTGAATTCACCCCTCCACTTT.

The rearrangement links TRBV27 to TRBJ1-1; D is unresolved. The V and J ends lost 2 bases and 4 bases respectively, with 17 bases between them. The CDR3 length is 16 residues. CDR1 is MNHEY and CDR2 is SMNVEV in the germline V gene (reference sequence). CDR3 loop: CASSLPPDKGTTEAFF. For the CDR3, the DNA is TGTGCCAGCAGTTTACCCCCCGACAAAGGAACCACTGAAGCTTTCTTT.

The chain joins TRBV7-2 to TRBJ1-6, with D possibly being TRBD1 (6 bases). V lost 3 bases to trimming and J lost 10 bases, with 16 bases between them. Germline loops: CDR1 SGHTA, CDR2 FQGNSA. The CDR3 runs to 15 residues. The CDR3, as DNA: TGTGCCAGCAGCTTGGGGACAACGCGTTCATCACCCCTCCACTTT. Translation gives CASSLGTTRSSPLHF.

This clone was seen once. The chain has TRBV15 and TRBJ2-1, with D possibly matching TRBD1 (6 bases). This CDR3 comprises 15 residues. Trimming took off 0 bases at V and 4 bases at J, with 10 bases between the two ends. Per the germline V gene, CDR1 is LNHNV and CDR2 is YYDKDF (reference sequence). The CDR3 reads CATSRDTGSYNEQFF. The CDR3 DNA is TGTGCCACCAGCAGAGACACAGGGAGTTACAATGAGCAGTTCTTC. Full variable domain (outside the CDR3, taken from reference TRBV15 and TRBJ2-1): DAMVIQNPRYQVTQFGKPVTLSCSQTLNHNVMYWYQQKSSQAPKLLFHYYDKDFNNEADTPDNFQSRRPNTSFCFLDIRSPGLGDTAMYLCATSRDTGSYNEQFFGPGTRLTVL.

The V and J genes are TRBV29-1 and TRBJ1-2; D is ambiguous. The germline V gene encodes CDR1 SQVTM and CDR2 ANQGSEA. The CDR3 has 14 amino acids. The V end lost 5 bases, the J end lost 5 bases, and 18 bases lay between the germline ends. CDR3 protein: CSVRGGSGRYGYTF. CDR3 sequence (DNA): TGCAGCGTTCGTGGAGGGAGTGGGAGGTATGGCTACACCTTC.

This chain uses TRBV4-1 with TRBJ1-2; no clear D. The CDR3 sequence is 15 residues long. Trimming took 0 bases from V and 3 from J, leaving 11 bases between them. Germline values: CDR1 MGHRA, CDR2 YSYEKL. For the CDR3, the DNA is TGCGCCAGCAGCCAAGATAATCAGGCGTACTATGGCTACACCTTC. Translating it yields CASSQDNQAYYGYTF.

CDR3 DNA: TGCAGTGCTAAACAGGGGACGGCCCTCCACTTT. It is translated as CSAKQGTALHF. The chain has TRBV20-1 and TRBJ1-6; TRBD1 aligns across 7 bases. The CDR3 is made up of 11 amino acids. CDR1 and CDR2 from the germline V gene are DFQATT and SNEGSKA (reference sequence). V trimming: 4 bases; J trimming: 14 bases; junction bases outside the gene matches: 5.

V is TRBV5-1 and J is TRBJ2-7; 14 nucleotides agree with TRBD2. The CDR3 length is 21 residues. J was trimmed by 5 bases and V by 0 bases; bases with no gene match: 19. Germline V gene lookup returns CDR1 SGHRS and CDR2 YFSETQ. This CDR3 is CASSLEAGGFVTSGRAHEQYF. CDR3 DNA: TGCGCCAGCAGCTTGGAGGCCGGCGGGTTCGTGACTAGCGGGAGGGCCCACGAGCAGTACTTC.

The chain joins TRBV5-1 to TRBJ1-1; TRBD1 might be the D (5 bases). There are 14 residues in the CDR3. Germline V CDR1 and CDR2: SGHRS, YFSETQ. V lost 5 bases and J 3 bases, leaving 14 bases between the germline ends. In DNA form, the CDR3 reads TGCGCCAGCAGTTCCATGGGGGAGGACACTGAAGCTTTCTTT. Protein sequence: CASSSMGEDTEAFF.

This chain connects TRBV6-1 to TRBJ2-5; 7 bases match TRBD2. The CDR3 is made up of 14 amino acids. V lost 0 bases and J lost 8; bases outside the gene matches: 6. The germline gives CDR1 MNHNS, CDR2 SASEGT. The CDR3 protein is CASSEAQGRGTQYF. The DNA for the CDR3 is TGTGCCAGCAGTGAAGCGCAAGGGAGGGGAACCCAGTACTTC.

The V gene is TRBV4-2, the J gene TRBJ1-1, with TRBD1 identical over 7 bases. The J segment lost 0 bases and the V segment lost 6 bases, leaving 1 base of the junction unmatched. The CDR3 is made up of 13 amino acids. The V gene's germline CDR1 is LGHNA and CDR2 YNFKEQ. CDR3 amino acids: CASSRGLNTEAFF. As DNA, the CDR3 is TGTGCCAGCAGTAGGGGGCTGAACACTGAAGCTTTCTTT.

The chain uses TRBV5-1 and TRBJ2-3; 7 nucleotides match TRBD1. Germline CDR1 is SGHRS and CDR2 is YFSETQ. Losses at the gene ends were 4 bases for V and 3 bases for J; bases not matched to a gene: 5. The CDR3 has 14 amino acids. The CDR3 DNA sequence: TGCGCCAGCAGCAATAGACAGGGAACAGATACGCAGTATTTT. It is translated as CASSNRQGTDTQYF. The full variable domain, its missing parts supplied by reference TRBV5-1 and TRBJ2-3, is KAGVTQTPRYLIKTRGQQVTLSCSPISGHRSVSWYQQTPGQGLQFLFEYFSETQRNKGNFPGRFSGRQFSNSRSEMNVSTLELGDSALYLCASSNRQGTDTQYFGPGTRLTVL.

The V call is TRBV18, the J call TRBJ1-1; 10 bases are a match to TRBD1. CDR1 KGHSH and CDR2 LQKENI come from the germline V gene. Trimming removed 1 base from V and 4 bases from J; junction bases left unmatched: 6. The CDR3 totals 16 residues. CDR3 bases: TGTGCCAGCTCACCACAGACGGGACAGGGGTTCACTGAAGCTTTCTTT. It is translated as CASSPQTGQGFTEAFF.

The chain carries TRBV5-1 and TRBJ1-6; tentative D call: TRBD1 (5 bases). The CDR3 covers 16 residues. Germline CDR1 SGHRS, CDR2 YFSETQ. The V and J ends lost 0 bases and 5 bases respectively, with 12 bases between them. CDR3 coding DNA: TGCGCCAGCAGCTTGGGGCCAGGGAGGAATAATTCACCCCTCCACTTT. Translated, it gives CASSLGPGRNNSPLHF.

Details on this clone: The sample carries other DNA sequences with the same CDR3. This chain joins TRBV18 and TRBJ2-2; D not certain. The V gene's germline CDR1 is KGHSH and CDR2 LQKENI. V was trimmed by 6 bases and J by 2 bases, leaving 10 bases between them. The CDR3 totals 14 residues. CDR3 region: CASSPLGNTGELFF. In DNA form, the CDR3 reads TGTGCCAGCTCGCCTTTGGGCAACACCGGGGAGCTGTTTTTT.

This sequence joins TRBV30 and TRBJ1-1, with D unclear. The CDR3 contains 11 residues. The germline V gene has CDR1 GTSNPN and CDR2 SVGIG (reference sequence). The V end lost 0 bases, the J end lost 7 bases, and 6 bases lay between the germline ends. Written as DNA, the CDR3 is TGTGCCTGGAGTGTCCGGGATGAAGCTTTCTTT. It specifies CAWSVRDEAFF.

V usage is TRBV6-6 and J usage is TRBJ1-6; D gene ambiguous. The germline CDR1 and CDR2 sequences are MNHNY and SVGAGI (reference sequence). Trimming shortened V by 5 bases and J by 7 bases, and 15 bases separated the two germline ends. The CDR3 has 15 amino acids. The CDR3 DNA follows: TGTGCCAGCAGTCTGAGCGGGGTACGGAATTCACCCCTCCACTTT. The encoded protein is CASSLSGVRNSPLHF.